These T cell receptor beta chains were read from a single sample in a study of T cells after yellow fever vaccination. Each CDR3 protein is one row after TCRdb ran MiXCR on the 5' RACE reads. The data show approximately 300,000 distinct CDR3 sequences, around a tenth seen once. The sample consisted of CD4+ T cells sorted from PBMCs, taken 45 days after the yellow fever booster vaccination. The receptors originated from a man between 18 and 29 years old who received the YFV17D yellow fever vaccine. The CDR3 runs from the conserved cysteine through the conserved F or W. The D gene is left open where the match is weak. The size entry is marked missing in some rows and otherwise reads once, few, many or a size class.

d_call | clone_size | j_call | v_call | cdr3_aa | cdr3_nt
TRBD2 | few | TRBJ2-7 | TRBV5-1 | CASSSLAGGSYEQYF | TGCGCCAGCAGCTCCCTGGCGGGGGGCTCCTACGAGCAGTACTTC
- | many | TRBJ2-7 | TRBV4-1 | CASSQELRAKRREQYF | TGCGCCAGCAGCCAAGAATTAAGGGCCAAACGGAGGGAGCAGTACTTC
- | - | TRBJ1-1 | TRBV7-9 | CASSPRSDTVEAFF | TGTGCCAGCAGCCCGCGCTCGGACACCGTGGAAGCTTTCTTT
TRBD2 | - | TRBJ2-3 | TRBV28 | CASSLASGGATDTQYF | TGTGCCAGCAGTTTAGCTAGCGGGGGGGCAACAGATACGCAGTATTTT
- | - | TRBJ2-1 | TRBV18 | CASSPRSGDNNEQFF | TGTGCCAGCTCACCAAGATCAGGGGATAACAATGAGCAGTTCTTC
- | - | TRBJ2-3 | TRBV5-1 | CASSLEGQSADTQYF | TGCGCCAGCAGCTTGGAGGGGCAAAGCGCAGATACGCAGTATTTT
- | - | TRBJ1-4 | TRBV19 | CASSIGGGEKLFF | TGTGCCAGTAGTATCGGGGGAGGCGAAAAACTGTTTTTT
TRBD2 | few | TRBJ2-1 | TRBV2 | CASSEVGLAGTYNEQFF | TGTGCCAGCAGTGAAGTGGGACTAGCGGGGACCTACAATGAGCAGTTCTTC
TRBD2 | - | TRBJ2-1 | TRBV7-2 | CASSLELAGGNGQFF | TGTGCCAGCAGCTTAGAACTAGCGGGGGGGAATGGGCAGTTCTTC
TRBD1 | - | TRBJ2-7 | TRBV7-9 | CASSSGTGSAGEQYF | TGTGCCAGCAGCTCCGGGACAGGGTCTGCTGGCGAGCAGTACTTC
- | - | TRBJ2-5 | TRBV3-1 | CASSQWEGGIQETQYF | TGTGCCAGCAGCCAATGGGAGGGGGGGATCCAAGAGACCCAGTACTTC
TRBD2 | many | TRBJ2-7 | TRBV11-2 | CASSRLAGGPYEQYF | TGTGCCAGCAGCAGACTAGCGGGCGGCCCCTACGAGCAGTACTTC
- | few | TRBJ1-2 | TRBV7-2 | CASSNYRGRDGYTF | TGTGCCAGCAGCAACTACCGGGGGCGGGATGGCTACACCTTC
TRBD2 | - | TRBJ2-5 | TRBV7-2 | CASSLVGTSGQETQYF | TGTGCCAGCAGCTTAGTTGGGACTAGCGGCCAAGAGACCCAGTACTTC
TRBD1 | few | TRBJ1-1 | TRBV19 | CASSTVMGQQNTEAFF | TGTGCCAGTAGTACCGTAATGGGACAGCAGAACACTGAAGCTTTCTTT
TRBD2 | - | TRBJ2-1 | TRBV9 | CASSGTGGDEQFF | TGTGCCAGCAGCGGGACGGGGGGGGATGAGCAGTTCTTC
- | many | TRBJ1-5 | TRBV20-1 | CSAGDLGPGSAQHF | TGCAGTGCCGGGGACCTGGGGCCGGGATCAGCCCAGCATTTT
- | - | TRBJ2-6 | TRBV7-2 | CASSLWASGANVLTF | TGTGCCAGCAGCTTGTGGGCTTCTGGGGCCAACGTCCTGACTTTC
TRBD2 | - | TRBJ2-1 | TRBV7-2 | CASGLAGGYSYNEQFF | TGTGCCAGCGGGCTAGCGGGGGGGTACTCCTACAATGAGCAGTTCTTC
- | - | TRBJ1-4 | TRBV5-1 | CASSLGQEGEKLFF | TGCGCCAGCAGCTTGGGACAGGAAGGGGAAAAACTGTTTTTT
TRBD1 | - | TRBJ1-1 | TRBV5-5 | CASTLTHRGRNTEAFF | TGTGCCAGCACCCTCACACATAGGGGGCGAAACACTGAAGCTTTCTTT
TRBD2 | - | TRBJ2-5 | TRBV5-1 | CASRIPLTSEGETQYF | TGCGCCAGCAGAATCCCCCTGACTAGCGAGGGAGAGACCCAGTACTTC
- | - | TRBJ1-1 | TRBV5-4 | CASSLPGTEAFF | TGTGCCAGCAGCTTGCCCGGGACTGAAGCTTTCTTT
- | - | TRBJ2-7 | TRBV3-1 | CASSQASDNYEQYF | TGTGCCAGCAGCCAAGCGTCGGACAACTACGAGCAGTACTTC